Each of the 29 T cell receptor beta chains below was sequenced from the same sample in a study of blood T cell repertoires in COVID-19. This table comes from immunoSEQ multiplex PCR, and its TCRdb copy is limited to in-frame clones, with some not included. The data hold 250,000 to 350,000 clones, with 80% to 95% observed a single time. The sequenced sample consisted of PBMCs or T cells enriched from blood (not recorded which). Receptors originate from a woman in her twenties or thirties who had recovered from COVID-19.

This chain uses TRBV18 with TRBJ2-6; 12 bases are a match to TRBD1. V shed 3 bases and J 4 bases; nucleotides not matched to a gene: 4. This CDR3 region has 17 residues. Germline CDR1 KGHSH, CDR2 LQKENI. For the CDR3, the DNA is TGTGCCAGCTCACCGGGACAGGGGGCTGGCGGGGCCAACGTCCTGACTTTC. Translation: CASSPGQGAGGANVLTF.

The V gene is TRBV11-3, the J gene TRBJ2-5; D possibly corresponds to TRBD1 (5 bases). V lost 6 bases and J 5 bases, leaving 7 bases between the germline ends. The CDR3 loop spans 11 amino acids. In germline, CDR1 is SGHNT, CDR2 YENEEA. As DNA, the CDR3 is TGTGCCAGCAGTTCAGGGGAGACCCAGTACTTC. Translation gives CASSSGETQYF.

In the case of this clone: The junction shows a germline mismatch at one end, possibly a read error. The chain uses TRBV28 and TRBJ2-7; the D gene is possibly TRBD2 (5 bases). CDR3 length equals 14 residues. The germline CDR1 and CDR2 sequences are MDHEN and SYDVKM. CDR3 nucleotide sequence: TGTGCCAGCAGTTCAGCCCCAAAAGGGAGTGCCCCTACCTTC. Protein product: CASSSAPKGSAPTF.

The rearrangement joins TRBV2 to TRBJ2-7, with 12 bases lining up with TRBD1. There are 15 residues in the CDR3. V shed 4 bases, J shed 9 bases, and the junction held 10 bases outside the gene matches. Germline V gives CDR1 SNHLY, CDR2 FYNNEI. The CDR3 reads CASSGPGTGGAWQYF. The CDR3 bases are TGTGCCAGCAGTGGTCCCGGGACAGGGGGCGCCTGGCAGTACTTC.

The chain uses TRBV11-2 and TRBJ2-7, with D unresolved. Germline CDR1 is SGHAT and CDR2 is FQNNGV. V dropped 4 bases and J dropped 5 bases, with 9 bases sitting between them. CDR3 length equals 12 residues. CDR3 sequence: CASSSTNDEQYF. The CDR3 DNA is TGTGCCAGCAGCTCCACTAATGACGAGCAGTACTTC.

This chain joins TRBV11-2 and TRBJ1-1, with D perhaps TRBD1 (5 bases). The germline CDR1 and CDR2 sequences are SGHAT and FQNNGV. V lost 1 base, J lost 4 bases, and 13 bases lay in between. This CDR3 comprises 15 residues. The CDR3 protein is CASSLVDRGGTEAFF. CDR3 DNA sequence: TGTGCCAGCAGCTTAGTAGACAGAGGCGGCACTGAAGCTTTCTTT. Complete variable domain (other parts from reference TRBV11-2 and TRBJ1-1): EAGVAQSPRYKIIEKRQSVAFWCNPISGHATLYWYQQILGQGPKLLIQFQNNGVVDDSQLPKDRFSAERLKGVDSTLKIQPAKLEDSAVYLCASSLVDRGGTEAFFGQGTRLTVV.

The gene calls are TRBV10-3 and TRBJ2-1; TRBD2 aligns across 8 bases. Germline loops: CDR1 ENHRY, CDR2 SYGVKD. This CDR3 is built from 14 residues. With V trimmed by 4 bases and J by 9 bases, 8 bases remained unmatched. The CDR3 nucleotides are TGTGCCATCAGTGGATCGGGGGGGAGGGGTGAGCAGTTCTTC. Translated, it gives CAISGSGGRGEQFF.

The V gene is TRBV5-5, the J gene TRBJ2-2; TRBD1 might be the D (6 bases). The CDR3 contains 15 residues. Trimming shortened V by 0 bases and J by 6 bases, and 12 bases separated the two germline ends. From germline, CDR1 is SGHKS and CDR2 YYEKEE (reference sequence). CDR3 nucleotides: TGTGCCAGCAGCTTGGAGAACAGGGCCGCCGGGGAGCTGTTTTTT. Protein product: CASSLENRAAGELFF.

The CDR3 nucleotides read TGTGCCAGTAGTATAGATGGGGCTAGGCGTGAGACCCAGTACTTC. Protein sequence: CASSIDGARRETQYF. This chain connects TRBV19 to TRBJ2-5, with D perhaps TRBD1 (5 bases). CDR1 LNHDA and CDR2 SQIVND come from the germline V gene (reference sequence). V was pared by 0 bases and J by 5 bases, with 13 bases between. This CDR3 spans 15 amino acids.

Only one count was recorded for this clone. The V call is TRBV30, the J call TRBJ1-5; tentatively, D is TRBD1 (6 bases). Germline lookup yields CDR1 GTSNPN and CDR2 SVGIG (reference sequence). V lost 0 bases and J lost 4, with 16 bases in between. The CDR3 covers 16 residues. The CDR3, as DNA: TGTGCCTGGAGTGTTGGGGCAGGGGCAAGTAATCAGCCCCAGCATTTT. Translation gives CAWSVGAGASNQPQHF.

The V and J genes are TRBV5-1 and TRBJ2-3; TRBD1 agrees at 7 bases. The J segment lost 6 bases and the V segment lost 5 bases, leaving 15 bases of the junction unmatched. The CDR3 loop spans 16 amino acids. The germline gives CDR1 SGHRS, CDR2 YFSETQ. CDR3: CASSSRGLEPYDTQYF. CDR3 nucleotides: TGCGCCAGCAGTAGTAGGGGGCTAGAACCGTATGATACGCAGTATTTT.

This clone was counted a single time. The rearrangement links TRBV2 to TRBJ2-7; tentative D call: TRBD1 (5 bases). Per germline, CDR1 SNHLY and CDR2 FYNNEI. CDR3 length equals 12 residues. With 8 bases removed from V and 7 bases from J, the gap between germline ends came to 15 bases. This CDR3 is CASGRRRQEQYF. CDR3 nucleotide sequence: TGTGCCAGCGGGCGAAGACGACAGGAGCAGTACTTC.

The V gene is TRBV19, the J gene TRBJ2-2, with no clear D. V was cut by 3 bases and J by 4 bases, with 12 bases left in between. Germline loops: CDR1 LNHDA, CDR2 SQIVND (reference sequence). The CDR3 contains 15 residues. The CDR3 DNA reads as TGTGCCAGTAGTATTGAGTTAAGTTCCACCGGGGAGCTGTTTTTT. It specifies CASSIELSSTGELFF.

The rearrangement joins TRBV19 to TRBJ2-1, with TRBD2 matching over 11 bases. Per the germline V gene, CDR1 is LNHDA and CDR2 is SQIVND (reference sequence). This CDR3 is 15 amino acids long. J gave up 2 bases and V 5 bases, and 2 bases lay outside the gene matches. The CDR3 region is CASSQLAGAYNEQFF. The CDR3 nucleotides are TGTGCCAGTAGTCAACTAGCGGGAGCCTACAATGAGCAGTTCTTC.

V usage is TRBV25-1 and J usage is TRBJ2-1, with 9 bases that match TRBD1. There are 15 residues in the CDR3. Germline CDR1 is MGHDK and CDR2 is SYGVNS. With 5 bases clipped from V and 6 bases from J, the junction kept 8 bases outside the gene matches. The CDR3 sequence: CASSFQVGQGNEQFF. The CDR3 nucleotides are TGTGCCAGCAGTTTCCAAGTGGGACAGGGCAATGAGCAGTTCTTC.

This clone was detected once. V usage is TRBV3-1 (or the pseudogene TRBV3-2) and J usage is TRBJ2-5; D is uncertain. Germline V gene lookup returns CDR1 LGHDT and CDR2 YNNKEL (reference sequence). The CDR3 is 14 amino acids. V was clipped by 0 bases and J by 2 bases, with 7 bases between them. The CDR3: CASSQDRSQETQYF. The CDR3 coding sequence is TGTGCCAGCAGCCAAGACAGGTCTCAAGAGACCCAGTACTTC.

In this sample, this clone turned up once. V is TRBV7-2 and J is TRBJ2-7; 9 bases fit TRBD1. This CDR3 spans 14 amino acids. Losses at the gene ends were 4 bases for V and 6 bases for J; bases not matched to a gene: 7. Germline CDR1 is SGHTA and CDR2 is FQGNSA. CDR3 residues: CASSSPRTGVEQYF. The CDR3 nucleotides read TGTGCCAGCAGCTCCCCCCGGACAGGGGTCGAGCAGTACTTC.

The chain uses TRBV7-3 and TRBJ2-1; TRBD2 aligns across 8 bases. Germline trimming cut 5 bases from V and 6 bases from J; bases unmatched to any gene: 9. The CDR3 has 15 amino acids. CDR1 and CDR2 (germline): SGHTA, FQGTGA. The CDR3 coding sequence is TGTGCCAGCAGCCGCGACGGGACTAGTAGCAATGAGCAGTTCTTC. It specifies CASSRDGTSSNEQFF.

The chain links TRBV12-1 to TRBJ1-3; the table's D call, TRBD1, was not checked against the DNA. TRBV12-1 is a recognized pseudogene. The CDR3 runs 15 residues. The CDR3 protein is CASSWGHFSGNTIYF. The CDR3, as DNA: TGTGCCAGCAGCTGGGGACATTTCTCTGGAAACACCATATATTTT.

V and J are TRBV9 and TRBJ2-3, with 7 bases fitting TRBD2. Losses at the gene ends were 0 bases for V and 3 bases for J; bases not matched to a gene: 7. The V gene's germline CDR1 is SGDLS and CDR2 YYNGEE. The CDR3 is 16 amino acids. CDR3: CASSVGAGYGTDTQYF. CDR3 in DNA: TGTGCCAGCAGCGTAGGAGCGGGATATGGGACAGATACGCAGTATTTT.

The chain recombines TRBV6-5 with TRBJ2-2; a possible D gene is TRBD1 (6 bases). Trimming stripped 5 bases from V and 6 bases from J, with 10 bases between. In germline, CDR1 is MNHEY, CDR2 SVGAGI. The CDR3 contains 13 residues. The CDR3 DNA follows: TGTGCCAGCAGTATGACAGGACCCGGGGAGCTGTTTTTT. Protein: CASSMTGPGELFF.

CDR3 DNA sequence: TGTGCCAGCTGGTCCGGGACTGACTCCTACGAGCAGTACTTC. This translates into CASWSGTDSYEQYF. This chain uses TRBV28 with TRBJ2-7; tentative D call: TRBD2 (6 bases). Germline V gene sequence: CDR1 MDHEN, CDR2 SYDVKM. The CDR3 has 14 amino acids. V lost 8 bases and J lost 0, with 14 bases in between.

This clone was picked up a small number of times. Written as DNA, the CDR3 is TGTGCCAGCAGTGAATCAGGGTCGTTGGTTGCTTTCTTT. Encoded protein: CASSESGSLVAFF. The chain couples TRBV6-4 to TRBJ1-1, with D tentatively TRBD1 (5 bases). Germline lookup yields CDR1 MRHNA and CDR2 SNTAGT. CDR3 length equals 13 residues. The ends were cut back, 3 bases at V and 11 bases at J, with 16 bases in the middle.

The chain joins TRBV7-2 to TRBJ1-1; maybe TRBD1 (6 bases). Trimming left V 2 bases short and J 3 bases short, with 7 bases between. Germline-derived CDR1 and CDR2 are SGHTA and FQGNSA. This CDR3 is built from 13 residues. CDR3 in amino acids: CASSLTGYTEAFF. CDR3 nucleotides: TGTGCCAGCAGCTTAACAGGGTACACTGAAGCTTTCTTT.

The V and J genes are TRBV5-1 and TRBJ1-3; no reliable D call. CDR1 and CDR2 from the germline V gene are SGHRS and YFSETQ. Trimming left V 4 bases short and J 0 bases short, with 11 bases between. The CDR3 totals 15 residues. The DNA of the CDR3 is TGCGCCAGCAGCGCCGGCCGGAGCTCTGGAAACACCATATATTTT. Translated, it gives CASSAGRSSGNTIYF.

The chain couples TRBV7-9 to TRBJ2-7, with unresolved D. V lost 6 bases and J lost 6, with 9 bases in between. Germline V gives CDR1 SEHNR, CDR2 FQNEAQ (reference sequence). The CDR3 is 11 amino acids. CDR3 loop: CASSLTGEQYF. CDR3 nucleotide sequence: TGTGCCAGCAGTTTGACGGGCGAGCAGTACTTC.

The chain carries TRBV6-2 or TRBV6-3 and TRBJ2-1, with D perhaps matching TRBD2 (5 bases). Germline CDR1 is MNHEY and CDR2 is SVGEGT. Trimming stripped 2 bases from V and 10 bases from J, with 15 bases between. The CDR3 contains 14 residues. The CDR3, as DNA: TGTGCCAGCAGTTACCTCCCCGGAGGAGGAGAGCAGTTCTTC. Its translation: CASSYLPGGGEQFF.

V is TRBV10-3 and J is TRBJ1-2; 9 bases map to TRBD1. Trimming removed 5 bases from V and 4 bases from J; junction bases left unmatched: 8. Germline CDR1 ENHRY, CDR2 SYGVKD. This CDR3 is 15 amino acids long. The CDR3 is CAISTGTGPFYGYTF. The CDR3 region has the DNA TGTGCCATCAGTACCGGGACAGGGCCCTTCTATGGCTACACCTTC.

The chain recombines TRBV28 with TRBJ2-1, with 14 nucleotides matching TRBD2. From germline, CDR1 is MDHEN and CDR2 SYDVKM. J was trimmed by 6 bases and V by 8 bases; bases with no gene match: 6. The CDR3 extends over 15 amino acids. CDR3 bases: TGTGCCAGCGGCTCAGGACTAGCGGGAGGCAATGAGCAGTTCTTC. Translating gives CASGSGLAGGNEQFF.